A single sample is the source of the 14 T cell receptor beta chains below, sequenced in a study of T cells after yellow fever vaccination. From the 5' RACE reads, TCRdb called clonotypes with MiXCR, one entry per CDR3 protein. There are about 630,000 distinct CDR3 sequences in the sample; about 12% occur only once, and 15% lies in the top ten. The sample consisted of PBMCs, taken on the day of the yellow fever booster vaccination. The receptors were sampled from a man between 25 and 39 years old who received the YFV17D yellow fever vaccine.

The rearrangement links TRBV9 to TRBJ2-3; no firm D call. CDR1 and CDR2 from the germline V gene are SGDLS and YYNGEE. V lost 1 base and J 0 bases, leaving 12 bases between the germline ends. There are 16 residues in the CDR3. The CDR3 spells CASSVTQSISTDTQYF. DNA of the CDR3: TGTGCCAGCAGCGTAACGCAGAGTATTAGCACAGATACGCAGTATTTT.

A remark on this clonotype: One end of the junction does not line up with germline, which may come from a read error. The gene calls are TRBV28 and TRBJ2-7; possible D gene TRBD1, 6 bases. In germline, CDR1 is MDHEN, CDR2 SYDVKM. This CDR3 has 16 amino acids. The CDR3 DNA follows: TGTGCCAGCAGTTACGGACAGAGCGTCAAAGGACGAAGATCCCAGTTC. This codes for CASSYGQSVKGRRSQF.

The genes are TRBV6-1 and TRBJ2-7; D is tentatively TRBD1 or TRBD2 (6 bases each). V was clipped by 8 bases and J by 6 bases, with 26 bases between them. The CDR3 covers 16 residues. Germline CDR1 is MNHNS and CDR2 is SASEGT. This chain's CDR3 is CASASLGRTGGGEQYF. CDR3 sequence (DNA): TGTGCCAGCGCCTCCCTGGGGCGGACTGGAGGGGGCGAGCAGTACTTC.

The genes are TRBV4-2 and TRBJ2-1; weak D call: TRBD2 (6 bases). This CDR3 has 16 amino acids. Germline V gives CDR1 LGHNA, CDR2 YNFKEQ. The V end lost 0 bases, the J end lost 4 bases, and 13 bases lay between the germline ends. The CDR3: CASSQDGAGPYNEQFF. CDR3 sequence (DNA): TGTGCCAGCAGCCAAGATGGAGCGGGCCCTTACAATGAGCAGTTCTTC.

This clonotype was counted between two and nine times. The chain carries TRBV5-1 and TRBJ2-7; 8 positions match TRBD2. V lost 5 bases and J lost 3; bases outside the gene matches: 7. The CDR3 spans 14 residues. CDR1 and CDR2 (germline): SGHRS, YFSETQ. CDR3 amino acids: CASSLISGIYEQYF. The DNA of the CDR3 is TGCGCCAGCAGTCTAATTAGCGGGATCTACGAGCAGTACTTC. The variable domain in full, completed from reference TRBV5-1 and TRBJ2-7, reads KAGVTQTPRYLIKTRGQQVTLSCSPISGHRSVSWYQQTPGQGLQFLFEYFSETQRNKGNFPGRFSGRQFSNSRSEMNVSTLELGDSALYLCASSLISGIYEQYFGPGTRLTVT.

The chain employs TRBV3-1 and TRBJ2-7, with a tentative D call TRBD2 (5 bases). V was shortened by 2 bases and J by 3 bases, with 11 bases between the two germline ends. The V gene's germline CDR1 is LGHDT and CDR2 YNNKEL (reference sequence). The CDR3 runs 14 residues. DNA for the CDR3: TGTGCCAGCAGCCAAAGGGAGCGCGGCTACGAGCAGTACTTC. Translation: CASSQRERGYEQYF.

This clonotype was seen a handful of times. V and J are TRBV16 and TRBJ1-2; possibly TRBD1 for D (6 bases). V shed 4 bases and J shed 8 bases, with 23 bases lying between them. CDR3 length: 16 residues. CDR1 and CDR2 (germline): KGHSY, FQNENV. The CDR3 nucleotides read TGTGCCAGCAGCCCTCCTACCCAGGGGATTGCGTTAGGCTACACCTTC. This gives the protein CASSPPTQGIALGYTF.

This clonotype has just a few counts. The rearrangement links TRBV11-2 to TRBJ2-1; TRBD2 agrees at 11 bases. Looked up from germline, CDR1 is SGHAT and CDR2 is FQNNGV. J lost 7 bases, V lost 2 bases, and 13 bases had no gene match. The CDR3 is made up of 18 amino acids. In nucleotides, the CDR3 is TGTGCCAGCAGCTTAAAGAGCCGACTAGCGGGAACAAAAAATGAGCAGTTCTTC. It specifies CASSLKSRLAGTKNEQFF.

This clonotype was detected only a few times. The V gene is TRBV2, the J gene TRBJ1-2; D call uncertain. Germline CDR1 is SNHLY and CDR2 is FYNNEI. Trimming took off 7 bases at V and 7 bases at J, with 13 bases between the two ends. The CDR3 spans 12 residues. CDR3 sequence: CASTEERVGYTF. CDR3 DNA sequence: TGTGCCAGCACCGAGGAACGGGTTGGCTACACCTTC.

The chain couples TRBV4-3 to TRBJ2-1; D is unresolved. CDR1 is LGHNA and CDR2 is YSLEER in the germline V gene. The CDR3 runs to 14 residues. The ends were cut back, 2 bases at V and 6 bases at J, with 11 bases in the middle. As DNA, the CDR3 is TGCGCCAGCAGCCAATTAGGAGCGACCAATGAGCAGTTCTTC. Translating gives CASSQLGATNEQFF.

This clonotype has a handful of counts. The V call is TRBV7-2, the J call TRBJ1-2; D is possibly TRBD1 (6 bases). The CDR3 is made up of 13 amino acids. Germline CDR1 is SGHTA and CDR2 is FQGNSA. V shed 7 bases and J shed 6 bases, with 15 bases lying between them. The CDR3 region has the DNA TGTGCCAGCACCCTGCGGCAGGGGCATGGCTACACCTTC. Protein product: CASTLRQGHGYTF.

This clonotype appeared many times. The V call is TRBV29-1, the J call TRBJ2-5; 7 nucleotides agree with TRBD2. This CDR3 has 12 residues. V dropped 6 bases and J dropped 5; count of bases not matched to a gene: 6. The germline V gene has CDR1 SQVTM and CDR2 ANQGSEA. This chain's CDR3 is CSVGTIVETQYF. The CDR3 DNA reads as TGCAGCGTGGGGACTATCGTGGAGACCCAGTACTTC. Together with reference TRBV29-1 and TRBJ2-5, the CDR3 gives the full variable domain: SAVISQKPSRDICQRGTSLTIQCQVDSQVTMMFWYRQQPGQSLTLIATANQGSEATYESGFVIDKFPISRPNLTFSTLTVSNMSPEDSSIYLCSVGTIVETQYFGPGTRLLVL.

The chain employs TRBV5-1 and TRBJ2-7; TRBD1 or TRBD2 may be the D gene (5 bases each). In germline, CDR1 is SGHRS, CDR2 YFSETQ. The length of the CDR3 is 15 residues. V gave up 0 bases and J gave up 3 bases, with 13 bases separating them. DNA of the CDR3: TGCGCCAGCAGCTTGGCCGGGGACGGAGACTACGAGCAGTACTTC. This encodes CASSLAGDGDYEQYF.

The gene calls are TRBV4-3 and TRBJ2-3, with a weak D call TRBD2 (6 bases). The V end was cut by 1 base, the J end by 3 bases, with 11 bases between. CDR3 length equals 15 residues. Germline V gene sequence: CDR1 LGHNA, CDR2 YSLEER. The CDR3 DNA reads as TGCGCCAGCAGCCAAGGGCGGGGTTCGACAGATACGCAGTATTTT. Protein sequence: CASSQGRGSTDTQYF.